These 26 T cell receptor beta chains were all obtained from the same sample, sequenced in a study of T cells in Graves' hyperthyroidism and ophthalmopathy (dated by TCRdb to between 2018 and 2021). Library prep was done by multiplex PCR. Instrument on record: Illumina HiSeq 2000. The TCR beta CDR3 regions were amplified from the RNA transcripts. A first-round RT-PCR of the TCR CDR3 used the HTBI primer set with the Qiagen OneStep RT-PCR kit. The public reads were run again by TCRdb, first through fastp at Q25 and then through MiXCR, and only productive beta chains were kept. Rows merge per CDR3 protein into single entries with the most common DNA and genes. The sample table shows roughly 570,000 distinct CDR3 sequences, and more than 45% are seen once. 15% to 20% of the sample lies in the top ten. Sequences were obtained from peripheral blood or thyroid tissue (not recorded which). Every receptor here comes from an adult woman with Graves' disease, either hyperthyroidism or ophthalmopathy (not recorded which).

This clonotype was seen at least ten times. V is TRBV20-1 and J is TRBJ1-5; D unclear. The CDR3 runs 14 residues. Trimming cost V 4 bases and J 2 bases, with 12 bases left between them. Germline V gene lookup returns CDR1 DFQATT and CDR2 SNEGSKA (reference sequence). In nucleotides, the CDR3 is TGCAGTGCTACGAGGGATTTGGGCAATCAGCCCCAGCATTTT. It codes for CSATRDLGNQPQHF.

At least ten counts were recorded for this clonotype. The rearrangement joins TRBV7-9 to TRBJ1-3; perhaps TRBD1 as D (5 bases). CDR1 SEHNR and CDR2 FQNEAQ come from the germline V gene (reference sequence). V was pared by 3 bases and J by 0 bases, with 6 bases between. The CDR3 is made up of 14 amino acids. This CDR3 is CASSFDSSGNTIYF. CDR3 DNA sequence: TGTGCCAGCAGCTTTGACAGCTCTGGAAACACCATATATTTT. Supplemented by reference TRBV7-9 and TRBJ1-3, the full variable domain reads DTGVSQNPRHKITKRGQNVTFRCDPISEHNRLYWYRQTLGQGPEFLTYFQNEAQLEKSRLLSDRFSAERPKGSFSTLEIQRTEQGDSAMYLCASSFDSSGNTIYFGEGSWLTVV.

This clonotype showed up many times. V and J are TRBV7-9 and TRBJ1-2; D is unresolved. Deletions cut 4 bases from V and 5 bases from J, with 8 bases between. Germline values: CDR1 SEHNR, CDR2 FQNEAQ (reference sequence). The CDR3 consists of 12 residues. The CDR3 bases are TGTGCCAGCAGCTGGGGAGAGTATGGCTACACCTTC. This codes for CASSWGEYGYTF.

This clonotype showed up just a few times. The rearrangement uses TRBV28 and TRBJ2-7; 8 nucleotides agree with TRBD2. CDR3 length equals 11 residues. Germline loops: CDR1 MDHEN, CDR2 SYDVKM. Trimming removed 8 bases from V and 12 bases from J; junction bases left unmatched: 9. The CDR3: CASGTTSVRYF. CDR3 DNA sequence: TGTGCCAGCGGCACGACTAGCGTGCGGTACTTC.

The chain is built from TRBV15 and TRBJ1-1; 8 bases fit TRBD1. This CDR3 has 17 amino acids. In germline, CDR1 is LNHNV, CDR2 YYDKDF (reference sequence). The J segment lost 0 bases and the V segment lost 0 bases, leaving 6 bases of the junction unmatched. DNA for the CDR3: TGTGCCACCAGCAGAGATTTGACAGGGGCCATGAACACTGAAGCTTTCTTT. It specifies CATSRDLTGAMNTEAFF.

V is TRBV7-9 and J is TRBJ1-2; TRBD1 might be the D (5 bases). Trimming stripped 3 bases from V and 4 bases from J, with 12 bases between. Germline CDR1 SEHNR, CDR2 FQNEAQ (reference sequence). CDR3 length equals 14 residues. DNA for the CDR3: TGTGCCAGCAGCTTCCTAGCCGGGGGCTATGGCTACACCTTC. Residues: CASSFLAGGYGYTF.

This clonotype was recorded at least ten times. The CDR3 spells CASSQPGTTYEQYF. Written as DNA, the CDR3 is TGTGCCAGCAGCCAACCAGGGACTACCTACGAGCAGTACTTC. The V gene is TRBV14, the J gene TRBJ2-7; TRBD2 matches at 7 bases. V was pared by 2 bases and J by 2 bases, with 3 bases of the junction left unmatched. CDR1 is SGHDN, CDR2 FVKESK, per germline. The CDR3 totals 14 residues.

The CDR3: CASSSRQGGEEGGNTF. As DNA, the CDR3 is TGTGCCAGCAGCTCAAGACAGGGGGGTGAAGAGGGAGGCAACACCTTC. The chain carries TRBV7-2 and TRBJ1-2, with 9 bases that match TRBD1. V lost 4 bases, J lost 12 bases, and 18 bases stayed unmatched. The germline CDR1 and CDR2 sequences are SGHTA and FQGNSA. The CDR3 extends over 16 amino acids.

V is TRBV7-9 and J is TRBJ1-2; D gene unclear. Germline CDR1 is SEHNR and CDR2 is FQNEAQ (reference sequence). V was pared by 1 base and J by 8 bases, with 14 bases between. The CDR3 covers 14 residues. In nucleotides, the CDR3 is TGTGCCAGCAGCTTAGTAGGTCCGATGACAGGCTACACCTTC. Translated: CASSLVGPMTGYTF.

Note on this clonotype: A much bigger clone sits one base away, suggesting this may be a read error. The chain combines TRBV28 with TRBJ1-1; the D gene is possibly TRBD1 (5 bases). Germline lookup yields CDR1 MDHEN and CDR2 SYDVKM. Trimming stripped 5 bases from V and 4 bases from J, with 17 bases between. This CDR3 comprises 15 residues. In DNA, the CDR3 is TGTGCCAGCAGTCCCTTTAACAGGCAGGGCACTGAAGCTTTCTTT. Translating gives CASSPFNRQGTEAFF.

As for this clonotype: This likely comes from a read error, as the CDR3 has no conserved phenylalanine or tryptophan at its end. It is unclear where the CDR3 begins or ends on the DNA, so no DNA is shown, and the CDR3 is as TCRdb lists it. The rearrangement uses TRBV7-9 and TRBJ2-6. The CDR3 has 8 amino acids, counting both end residues. The germline V gene has CDR1 SEHNR and CDR2 FQNEAQ (reference sequence). CDR3 sequence reads: CASSFMTS.

The chain uses TRBV2 and TRBJ2-6; TRBD2 matches 12 bases. The CDR3 runs 20 residues. J lost 4 bases, V lost 6 bases, and 16 bases had no gene match. Germline assignment: CDR1 SNHLY and CDR2 FYNNEI. The CDR3 loop reads CASSTVLAGGSGGGANVLTF. DNA for the CDR3: TGTGCCAGCAGCACTGTTCTAGCGGGAGGGAGTGGAGGCGGGGCCAACGTCCTGACTTTC.

V is TRBV10-3 and J is TRBJ1-2, with D perhaps matching TRBD1 (5 bases). The CDR3 covers 16 residues. CDR1 and CDR2 (germline): ENHRY, SYGVKD. Trimming shortened V by 4 bases and J by 2 bases, and 17 bases separated the two germline ends. DNA of the CDR3: TGTGCCATCAGTGGTCAGGGTATTTCGGCAAACTATGGCTACACCTTC. This sequence encodes CAISGQGISANYGYTF.

Comments on this clonotype: A much larger clone lies a single base off, so this may be a read error. The chain links TRBV10-3 to TRBJ1-1; unclear D gene. Germline V gives CDR1 ENHRY, CDR2 SYGVKD. The CDR3 contains 12 residues. V lost 6 bases and J lost 7, with 12 bases in between. DNA of the CDR3: TGTGCCATCAGCCCCGTAGGAAATGAAGCTTTCTTT. Translated, it gives CAISPVGNEAFF.

This clonotype was detected ten times or more. The V and J genes are TRBV19 and TRBJ1-1; D is unclear. V shed 6 bases and J shed 5 bases, with 19 bases lying between them. Per the germline V gene, CDR1 is LNHDA and CDR2 is SQIVND (reference sequence). The length of the CDR3 is 15 residues. The CDR3: CASRKKAGYGTEAFF. DNA for the CDR3: TGTGCCAGTAGAAAAAAGGCCGGGTATGGGACTGAAGCTTTCTTT.

In its sample, this clonotype was seen many times. The chain recombines TRBV9 with TRBJ1-5; D is undetermined. The CDR3 has 13 residues. Trimming left V 1 base short and J 9 bases short, with 11 bases between. The germline gives CDR1 SGDLS, CDR2 YYNGEE. This CDR3 is CASSVNMGGPQHF. The CDR3 region has the DNA TGTGCCAGCAGCGTAAATATGGGAGGGCCCCAGCATTTT.

The count of this clonotype is one. V usage is TRBV7-2 and J usage is TRBJ2-5, with D perhaps TRBD1 (6 bases). The end of the DNA aligns better with TRBJ2-4, so the J call may be wrong. In germline, CDR1 is SGHTA, CDR2 FQGNSA. CDR3 length equals 20 residues. CDR3 protein: CASSQWTIRGPGLAKNIQYF. The CDR3 bases are TGTGCCAGCAGTCAATGGACAATCAGGGGACCCGGTCTAGCCAAAAACATTCAGTACTTC.

The V call is TRBV5-1, the J call TRBJ2-7, with 7 bases fitting TRBD1. Germline CDR1 and CDR2: SGHRS and YFSETQ. The CDR3 runs to 17 residues. V dropped 0 bases and J dropped 0; count of bases not matched to a gene: 9. CDR3 sequence reads: CASSLDQTGTSSYEQYF. As DNA, the CDR3 is TGCGCCAGCAGCTTGGACCAGACAGGGACGAGCTCCTACGAGCAGTACTTC.

This clonotype was detected many times. V is TRBV2 and J is TRBJ2-2; TRBD1 matches 9 bases. Per germline, CDR1 SNHLY and CDR2 FYNNEI. The CDR3 is made up of 15 amino acids. The junction had 7 bases not matched to a gene; V was cut back by 6 bases and J by 5 bases. The CDR3 DNA follows: TGTGCCAGCAGATTACAGGGGGCATGGACCGGGGAGCTGTTTTTT. It yields the protein CASRLQGAWTGELFF.

The chain recombines TRBV7-9 with TRBJ1-5, with 8 bases identical to TRBD1. J lost 7 bases, V lost 3 bases, and 8 bases had no gene match. Germline-derived CDR1 and CDR2 are SEHNR and FQNEAQ (reference sequence). The CDR3 extends over 15 amino acids. For the CDR3, the DNA is TGTGCCAGCAGCTTGGCCGCGGACAGGGTGCAGCCCCAGCATTTT. It encodes CASSLAADRVQPQHF.

Comment on this clonotype: Its ends do not fully match the called genes, so a read error is possible. This chain links TRBV24-1 with TRBJ2-5, with D perhaps TRBD2 (6 bases). Looked up from germline, CDR1 is KGHDR and CDR2 is SFDVKD. The CDR3 is made up of 14 amino acids. The CDR3 sequence: CASSLAVAGETQYF. DNA for the CDR3: TGTGCCAGCAGTTTAGCGGTTGCGGGGGAGACCCAGTACTTC.

V gene TRBV5-1 combines with J gene TRBJ2-2, with a weak D call TRBD2 (7 bases). The V gene's germline CDR1 is SGHRS and CDR2 YFSETQ. Trimming left V 1 base short and J 4 bases short, with 11 bases between. The CDR3 spans 15 residues. CDR3 DNA sequence: TGCGCCAGCAGCTTGTCAGGGGAGGGCACCGGGGAGCTGTTTTTT. Its protein is CASSLSGEGTGELFF.

Ten or more counts support this clonotype. V and J are TRBV5-1 and TRBJ1-2; 7 nucleotides agree with TRBD1. CDR3 size: 17 residues. Trimming cost V 3 bases and J 8 bases; bases outside gene matches: 19. Germline V CDR1 and CDR2: SGHRS, YFSETQ. The CDR3 loop is CASSYRITADRSEGYTF. The CDR3 DNA reads as TGCGCCAGCAGCTATAGAATTACCGCGGACAGGTCGGAAGGCTACACCTTC.

V is TRBV4-1 and J is TRBJ2-5; perhaps TRBD2 as D (6 bases). From germline, CDR1 is MGHRA and CDR2 YSYEKL. Trimming stripped 4 bases from V and 2 bases from J, with 11 bases between. The CDR3 spans 14 residues. The CDR3 sequence is CASSRRDEQETQYF. DNA for the CDR3: TGCGCCAGCAGCCGGAGGGACGAGCAAGAGACCCAGTACTTC.

The chain has TRBV15 and TRBJ2-1, with D possibly being TRBD2 (7 bases). The CDR3 is 14 residues long. V lost 1 base to trimming and J lost 6 bases, with 10 bases between them. The germline gives CDR1 LNHNV, CDR2 YYDKDF (reference sequence). DNA of the CDR3: TGTGCCACCAGCAGAGCGGGGGGCCGCAATGAGCAGTTCTTC. Its protein is CATSRAGGRNEQFF.

This clonotype has only a few counts. V usage is TRBV6-6 and J usage is TRBJ2-5; tentative D call: TRBD1 (6 bases). In germline, CDR1 is MNHNY, CDR2 SVGAGI (reference sequence). This CDR3 has 13 residues. Trimming cost V 8 bases and J 3 bases, with 13 bases left between them. In nucleotides, the CDR3 is TGTGCCAGCCGAGGACAGTCAAAAGAGACCCAGTACTTC. It translates to CASRGQSKETQYF.